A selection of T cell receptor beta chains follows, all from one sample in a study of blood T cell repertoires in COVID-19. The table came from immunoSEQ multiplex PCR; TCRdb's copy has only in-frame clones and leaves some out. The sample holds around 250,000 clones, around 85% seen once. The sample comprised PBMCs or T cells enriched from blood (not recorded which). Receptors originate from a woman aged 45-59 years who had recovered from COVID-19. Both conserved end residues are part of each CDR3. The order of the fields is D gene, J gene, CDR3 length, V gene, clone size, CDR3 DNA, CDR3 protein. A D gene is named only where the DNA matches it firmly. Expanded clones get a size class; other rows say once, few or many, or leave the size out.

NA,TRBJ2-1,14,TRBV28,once,TGTGCCAGCAGTTTGGACTCTCTCTTCAATGAGCAGTTCTTC,CASSLDSLFNEQFF
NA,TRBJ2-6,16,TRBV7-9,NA,TGTGCCAGCAGCCGGGACACCGCTGCTGGGGCCAACGTCCTGACTTTC,CASSRDTAAGANVLTF
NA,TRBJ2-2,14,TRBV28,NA,TGTGCCAGCATTAGACGGGGGTGGACCGGGGAGCTGTTTTTT,CASIRRGWTGELFF
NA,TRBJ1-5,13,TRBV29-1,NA,TGCAGCGTTGGCACGACAAGCGGTCAGCCCCAGCATTTT,CSVGTTSGQPQHF
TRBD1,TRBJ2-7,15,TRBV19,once,TGTGCCAGTAGCCTCCCGGGACAGGGTAACTACGAGCAGTACTTC,CASSLPGQGNYEQYF
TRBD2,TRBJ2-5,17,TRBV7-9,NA,TGTGCCAGCAGCTTAGAGTTCTCGGCTAGCGGCAAAGAGACCCAGTACTTC,CASSLEFSASGKETQYF
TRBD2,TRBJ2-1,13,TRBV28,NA,TGTGCCAGCCTTAGTAGCGGGAGCGATGAGCAGTTCTTC,CASLSSGSDEQFF
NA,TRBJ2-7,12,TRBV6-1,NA,TGTGCCAGCAGTCAAGCCCTCTACGAGCAGTACTTC,CASSQALYEQYF
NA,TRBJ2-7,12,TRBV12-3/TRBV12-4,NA,TGTGCCAGCAGTTTTCGGCGGCACGAGCAGTACTTC,CASSFRRHEQYF
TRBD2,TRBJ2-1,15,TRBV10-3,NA,TGTGCCATCAGTGTTGTAGCGGGGCCTCGCAATGAGCAGTTCTTC,CAISVVAGPRNEQFF
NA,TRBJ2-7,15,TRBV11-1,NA,TGTGCCAGCAGCTTATATCTAGACAGAATCTACGAGCAGTACTTC,CASSLYLDRIYEQYF
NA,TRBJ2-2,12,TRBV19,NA,TGTGCCAGTAGTATTTCGGCCGGGGAGCTGTTTTTT,CASSISAGELFF
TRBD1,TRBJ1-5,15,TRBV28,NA,TGTGCCAGCAGGTCTATGGACAGGGGTTATCAGCCCCAGCATTTT,CASRSMDRGYQPQHF
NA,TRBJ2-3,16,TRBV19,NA,TGTGCCAGTAGTATAGAAGGGGGACTAAGCACAGATACGCAGTATTTT,CASSIEGGLSTDTQYF
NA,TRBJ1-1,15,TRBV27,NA,TGTGCCAGCAGTCCGGAGGGGCGACGGAGCACTGAAGCTTTCTTT,CASSPEGRRSTEAFF
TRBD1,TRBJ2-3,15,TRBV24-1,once,TGTGCCACCAGTGATTTGACAGGGGGTCAAGATACGCAGTATTTT,CATSDLTGGQDTQYF
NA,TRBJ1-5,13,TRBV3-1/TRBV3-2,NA,TGTGCCAGCAGCCAGCGTCTTTCGGACAGCCAGCATTTT,CASSQRLSDSQHF
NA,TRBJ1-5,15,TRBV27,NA,TGTGCCAGCGCTGTTCGGCCGGGTAGCAATCAGCCCCAGCATTTT,CASAVRPGSNQPQHF
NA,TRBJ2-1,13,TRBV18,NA,TGTGCCAGCTCACAGAGCTCCTACAATGAGCAGTTCTTC,CASSQSSYNEQFF
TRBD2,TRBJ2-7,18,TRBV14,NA,TGTGCCAGCAGCCAAGTCCGACAACTAGCGGGCGGCTCCTACGAGCAGTACTTC,CASSQVRQLAGGSYEQYF
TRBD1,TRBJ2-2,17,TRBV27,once,TGTGCCAGCAGTTTCCGCCAGGGACAGGGGTACACCGGGGAGCTGTTTTTT,CASSFRQGQGYTGELFF
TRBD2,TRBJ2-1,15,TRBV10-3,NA,TGTGCCATCGGCGGGGGTGTAAAGTCTTACAATGAGCAGTTCTTC,CAIGGGVKSYNEQFF
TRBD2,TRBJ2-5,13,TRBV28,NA,TGTGCCAGCAGTTTTCTCCGGGGGGGGACCCAGTACTTC,CASSFLRGGTQYF
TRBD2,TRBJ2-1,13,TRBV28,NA,TGTGCCAGCAGGGTAGCGGGTTTCAATGAGCAGTTCTTC,CASRVAGFNEQFF
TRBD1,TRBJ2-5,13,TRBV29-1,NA,TGCAGCGTTGAACAGGGGGATCAAGAGACCCAGTACTTC,CSVEQGDQETQYF
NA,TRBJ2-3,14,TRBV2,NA,TGTGCCAGCGGGGGCAGGACGAACACAGATACGCAGTATTTT,CASGGRTNTDTQYF
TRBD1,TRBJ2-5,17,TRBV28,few,TGTGCCAGCACCGCTAACCCGGGACAGGGGATTGTTGAGACCCAGTACTTC,CASTANPGQGIVETQYF
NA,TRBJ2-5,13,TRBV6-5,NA,TGTGCCAGCAGTTACGGGGAGCAAGAGACCCAGTACTTC,CASSYGEQETQYF
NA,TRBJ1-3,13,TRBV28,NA,TGTGCCAGCAGTTTACCGGGTTATCACACCATATATTTT,CASSLPGYHTIYF
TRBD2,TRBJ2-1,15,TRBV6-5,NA,TGTGCCAGCAGTCCGAAGACTAGCGGGTACAATGAGCAGTTCTTC,CASSPKTSGYNEQFF
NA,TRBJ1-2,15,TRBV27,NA,TGTGCCAGCAGTTTAACGTGGCAGGGGCGAGGTGGCTACACCTTC,CASSLTWQGRGGYTF
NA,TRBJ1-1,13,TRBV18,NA,TGTGCCAGCTCTCGGGACAAGAACACTGAAGCTTTCTTT,CASSRDKNTEAFF
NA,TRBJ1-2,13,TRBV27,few,TGTGCCAGCAGTTTAATGGGAGATGATGGCTACACCTTC,CASSLMGDDGYTF
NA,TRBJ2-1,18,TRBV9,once,TGTGCCAGCAGCGTAGCCCCCGGGGGTGCGGGGAAGAACAATGAGCAGTTCTTC,CASSVAPGGAGKNNEQFF
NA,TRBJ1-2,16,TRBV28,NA,TGTGCCAGCAGTTTAATAGGACGGGGTTCTAACTATGGCTACACCTTC,CASSLIGRGSNYGYTF
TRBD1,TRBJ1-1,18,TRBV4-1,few,TGCGCCAGCAGCCAAGAATACAGGGGGCGTCGGGCCGGAACTGAAGCTTTCTTT,CASSQEYRGRRAGTEAFF
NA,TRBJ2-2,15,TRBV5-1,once,TGCGCCAGCAGCCGAGGTGGGCAGGCGGGCGGGGAGCTGTTTTTT,CASSRGGQAGGELFF
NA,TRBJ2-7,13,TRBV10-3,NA,TGTGCCACCGCGGGACAGCCTTCCTACGAGCAGTACTTC,CATAGQPSYEQYF
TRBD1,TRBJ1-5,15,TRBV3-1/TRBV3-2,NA,TGTGCCAGCAGCCAAGAAGGGACAGGAGTTCAGCCCCAGCATTTT,CASSQEGTGVQPQHF
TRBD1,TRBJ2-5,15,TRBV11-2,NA,TGTGCCAGCAGTCAAACCCCCGGACAGGGGGAGACCCAGTACTTC,CASSQTPGQGETQYF
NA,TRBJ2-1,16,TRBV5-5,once,TGTGCCAGCAGCTTGAGGACTTCTGCTAATGGCAATGAGCAGTTCTTC,CASSLRTSANGNEQFF
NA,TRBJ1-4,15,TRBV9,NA,TGTGCCAGCAGCCCTAGGTTGGCCCGCGGTGAAAAACTGTTTTTT,CASSPRLARGEKLFF
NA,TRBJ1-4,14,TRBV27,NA,TGTGCCATCACACCAGGGGTCCGTAATGAAAAACTGTTTTTT,CAITPGVRNEKLFF
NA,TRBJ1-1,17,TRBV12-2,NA,TGTGCAAGTCGCCCTAAGCCTGGACAGGGGCGGAACACTGAAGCTTTCTTT,CASRPKPGQGRNTEAFF
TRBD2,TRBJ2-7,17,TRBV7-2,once,TGTGCCAGCAGCGCCCCCTGGGGGAGCGGGAGACTGGGCGAGCAGTACTTC,CASSAPWGSGRLGEQYF
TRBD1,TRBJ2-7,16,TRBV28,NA,TGTGCCAGCAGTTCCTATGGACAGGGGAGGGCCTACGAGCAGTACTTC,CASSSYGQGRAYEQYF
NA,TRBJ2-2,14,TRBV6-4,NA,TGTGCCAGCTCTACAGATTTTCGCTCAGGGGAGCTGTTTTTT,CASSTDFRSGELFF
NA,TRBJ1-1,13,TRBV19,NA,TGTGCCAGTAGTAAGGATCAGGTGTCTGAAGCTTTCTTT,CASSKDQVSEAFF
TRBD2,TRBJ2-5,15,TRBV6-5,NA,TGTGCCAGCCGGGTGGCTAGCGGGAGGGGGGAGACCCAGTACTTC,CASRVASGRGETQYF
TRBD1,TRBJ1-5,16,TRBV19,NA,TGTGCCAGTAGTATGAGGACAGGGGGTAACAATCAGCCCCAGCATTTT,CASSMRTGGNNQPQHF
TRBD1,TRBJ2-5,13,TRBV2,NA,TGTGCCAGCAGGGCGGACAGGGCGCAGACCCAGTACTTC,CASRADRAQTQYF
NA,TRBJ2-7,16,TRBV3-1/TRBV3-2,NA,TGTGCCAGCAGCCAAGAAAGATCGGCAGGGAACTACGAGCAGTACTTC,CASSQERSAGNYEQYF
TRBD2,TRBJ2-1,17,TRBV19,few,TGTGCCACTGGCCGCCTAGCGGGCCGAAACTCCTACAATGAGCAGTTCTTC,CATGRLAGRNSYNEQFF
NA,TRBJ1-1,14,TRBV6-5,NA,TGTGCCAGCAGTCCCTACAGGGCGAACACTGAAGCTTTCTTT,CASSPYRANTEAFF
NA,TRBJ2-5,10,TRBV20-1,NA,TGCAGTGCCGACTATGAGACCCAGTACTTC,CSADYETQYF